This T cell receptor beta chain was identified in a study of blood T cell repertoires in COVID-19. Overall study context: T cells, B-cell-depleted T cells, or PBMCs supplied cDNA or gDNA.

Germline CDR1 reads LNHDA; CDR2 reads SQIVND (reference sequence). V gave up 3 bases and J gave up 5 bases, with 10 bases separating them. The CDR3 has 13 amino acids. Enrolled through a virtual design, the participants were between roughly 18 and 89 years of age and came from about two dozen US areas. Assignment of participants to cohorts was predicated upon participant-reported clinical history. Authors' analysis steps: Estimation of nucleated cell counts was performed using reference gene primer amplification. Clones were read by immunoSEQ multiplex PCR, and TCRdb kept only the in-frame ones, dropping some. From that table come the V and J calls and clone size; the DNA was used to work out D and trimming. The table records 200,000 to 250,000 clones, under 90% of them present only once.

Sequencing used PBMCs or T cells enriched from blood (not recorded which). This receptor was taken from a woman between 45 and 65 years old who had been exposed to COVID-19. The chain couples TRBV19 to TRBJ1-2, with D possibly matching TRBD1 (6 bases). In DNA form, the CDR3 reads TGTGCCAGTAGTATGGACAGAGGGTATGGCTACACCTTC. It translates to CASSMDRGYGYTF.